These T cell receptor beta chains were read from a single sample in a study of blood T cell repertoires in COVID-19. Sequencing was performed with immunoSEQ multiplex PCR; in TCRdb, only in-frame clones are kept and a portion is missing. The repertoire consists of roughly 220,000 clones, with roughly 86% occurring once and the leading ten covering roughly 3%. Sequencing was done on a sample of peripheral blood. These receptors originate from a man aged 55 to 70 with acute or convalescent COVID-19. Both conserved end residues are part of each CDR3. Fields, in order: V gene, D gene, J gene, clone size, CDR3 protein, CDR3 DNA. D genes are given only for firm matches. A clone size is listed for some rows: how often the clone was seen (once, few, many), or a class if it is expanded.

>TRBV2|TRBD1|TRBJ1-2|NA
CASSEQGASGYTF
TGTGCCAGCAGTGAACAGGGGGCTAGTGGCTACACCTTC
>TRBV6-1|TRBD1|TRBJ1-3|few
CASSDQTGGDGNTIYF
TGTGCCAGCAGTGACCAGACAGGGGGCGACGGAAACACCATATATTTT
>TRBV6-5|TRBD1|TRBJ1-2|NA
CASRIQGASGYTF
TGTGCCAGCAGGATACAGGGGGCGTCAGGCTACACCTTC
>TRBV6-1|NA|TRBJ2-7|NA
CASSEADFYEQYF
TGTGCCAGCAGTGAGGCCGATTTCTACGAGCAGTACTTC
>TRBV29-1|NA|TRBJ1-1|NA
CSVARLGTMNTEAFF
TGCAGCGTTGCCCGGTTGGGTACTATGAACACTGAAGCTTTCTTT
>TRBV28|TRBD1|TRBJ1-4|once
CASSLINPRDSGNEKLFF
TGTGCCAGCAGTCTTATAAACCCCCGGGACAGCGGTAATGAAAAACTGTTTTTT
>TRBV14|NA|TRBJ2-7|NA
CASSRDIGSEQYF
TGTGCCAGCAGCCGGGATATAGGGAGCGAGCAGTACTTC
>TRBV6-6|TRBD1|TRBJ1-2|NA
CASSPYLGPGQGGGYTF
TGTGCCAGCAGTCCCTACCTGGGTCCAGGACAGGGGGGAGGCTACACCTTC
>TRBV10-3|TRBD1|TRBJ1-2|NA
CAISPQGANYGYTF
TGTGCCATCAGTCCACAGGGGGCGAACTATGGCTACACCTTC
>TRBV5-1|NA|TRBJ2-1|NA
CASSLDWDLYYNEQFF
TGCGCCAGCAGCTTGGATTGGGACTTATACTACAATGAGCAGTTCTTC
>TRBV5-4|NA|TRBJ2-5|NA
CASSVPGAQETQYF
TGTGCCAGCAGCGTGCCGGGAGCCCAAGAGACCCAGTACTTC
>TRBV11-2|TRBD2|TRBJ2-1|NA
CASSSLGDPAGGPSDEQFF
TGTGCCAGCAGCTCGTTGGGTGATCCAGCGGGGGGGCCGTCCGATGAGCAGTTCTTC
>TRBV7-3|NA|TRBJ2-2|NA
CASSPGTNTGELFF
TGTGCCAGCAGTCCCGGGACTAACACCGGGGAGCTGTTTTTT
>TRBV7-9|NA|TRBJ2-7|NA
CASSLGRSGFGYEQYF
TGTGCCAGCAGCTTAGGAAGGTCAGGGTTCGGCTACGAGCAGTACTTC
>TRBV28|TRBD1|TRBJ1-2|NA
CATQTGGSAYGYTF
TGTGCCACCCAGACAGGGGGTTCTGCCTATGGCTACACCTTC
>TRBV6-5|TRBD1|TRBJ1-2|once
CASSRETGAYGYTF
TGTGCCAGCAGTCGGGAGACAGGGGCCTATGGCTACACCTTC
>TRBV29-1|TRBD1|TRBJ1-4|once
CSVEDYRTGTGKLFF
TGCAGCGTTGAAGATTATCGGACAGGGACGGGGAAACTGTTTTTT
>TRBV27|NA|TRBJ2-3|once
CASSLVGAGDTQYF
TGTGCCAGCAGTTTAGTGGGGGCTGGAGATACGCAGTATTTT
>TRBV23-1|TRBD1|TRBJ1-5|NA
CASSQTLRQGYSNQPQHF
TGCGCCAGCAGTCAAACACTCAGACAGGGGTATAGCAATCAGCCCCAGCATTTT
>TRBV24-1|TRBD2|TRBJ2-2|NA
CATSDPSGGATGELFF
TGTGCCACCAGTGACCCTAGCGGGGGGGCGACCGGGGAGCTGTTTTTT
>TRBV7-9|TRBD1|TRBJ2-6|NA
CASSVGTGGSGANVLTF
TGTGCCAGCAGCGTCGGGACAGGGGGATCGGGGGCCAACGTCCTGACTTTC
>TRBV4-3|TRBD2|TRBJ2-5|few
CASSPDYGAGGETQYF
TGCGCCAGCAGCCCCGATTATGGGGCGGGGGGGGAGACCCAGTACTTC
>TRBV18|TRBD1|TRBJ2-1|once
CASSPTLTGGRNYNEQFF
TGTGCCAGCTCACCAACCTTGACAGGGGGCCGAAACTACAATGAGCAGTTCTTC
>TRBV6-5|TRBD1|TRBJ2-5|NA
CASGNRGEETQYF
TGTGCCAGCGGTAACAGGGGTGAAGAGACCCAGTACTTC
>TRBV5-1|NA|TRBJ1-1|NA
CASSLAGQTNSNTEAFF
TGCGCCAGCAGCTTGGCGGGACAAACCAATTCGAACACTGAAGCTTTCTTT
>TRBV10-3|TRBD1|TRBJ1-1|NA
CAISAGGTGRVNTEAFF
TGTGCCATCAGTGCTGGGGGGACAGGGAGGGTGAACACTGAAGCTTTCTTT
>TRBV18|TRBD1|TRBJ2-1|NA
CATSGQGGGEQFF
TGTGCCACCTCAGGACAGGGAGGAGGTGAGCAGTTCTTC
>TRBV19|NA|TRBJ2-7|NA
CASTDWTFPYEQYF
TGTGCCAGTACGGATTGGACTTTTCCTTACGAGCAGTACTTC
>TRBV6-5|TRBD1|TRBJ2-1|NA
CAAGPGQGTYNEQFF
TGTGCCGCAGGCCCGGGACAGGGGACGTACAATGAGCAGTTCTTC
>TRBV5-6|TRBD1|TRBJ2-7|NA
CASTGTDYEQYF
TGTGCCAGCACCGGGACAGACTACGAGCAGTACTTC
>TRBV13|TRBD2|TRBJ2-1|NA
CASSPPGLGTNEQFF
TGTGCCAGCAGCCCCCCGGGACTAGGAACCAATGAGCAGTTCTTC
>TRBV12-3/TRBV12-4|TRBD2|TRBJ2-3|NA
CATGGSTDTQYF
TGTGCCACCGGGGGGAGCACAGATACGCAGTATTTT
>TRBV3-1/TRBV3-2|TRBD2|TRBJ2-7|NA
CASSLRTSGGPRSYEQYF
TGTGCCAGCAGCCTCAGGACTAGCGGGGGCCCTAGGAGCTACGAGCAGTACTTC
>TRBV15|NA|TRBJ2-1|once
CATSRDWGRPVREQFF
TGTGCCACCAGCAGAGATTGGGGCCGCCCCGTAAGGGAGCAGTTCTTC
>TRBV3-1/TRBV3-2|NA|TRBJ2-4|NA
CASSHQALAKNIQYF
TGTGCCAGCAGCCATCAGGCTCTAGCCAAAAACATTCAGTACTTC
>TRBV11-3|TRBD1|TRBJ1-1|NA
CASSLTGVGNTEAFF
TGTGCCAGCAGCTTGACAGGGGTAGGGAACACTGAAGCTTTCTTT
>TRBV2|TRBD2|TRBJ2-1|NA
CASSGLAVGYNEQFF
TGTGCCAGCAGTGGCCTAGCGGTGGGCTACAATGAGCAGTTCTTC
>TRBV6-1|NA|TRBJ2-1|once
CASSEGGVYSYNEQFF
TGTGCCAGCAGTGAAGGGGGGGTATACTCCTACAATGAGCAGTTCTTC
>TRBV19|NA|TRBJ1-2|NA
CASSSGDGTNYGYTF
TGTGCCAGTAGTTCGGGGGACGGAACTAACTATGGCTACACCTTC